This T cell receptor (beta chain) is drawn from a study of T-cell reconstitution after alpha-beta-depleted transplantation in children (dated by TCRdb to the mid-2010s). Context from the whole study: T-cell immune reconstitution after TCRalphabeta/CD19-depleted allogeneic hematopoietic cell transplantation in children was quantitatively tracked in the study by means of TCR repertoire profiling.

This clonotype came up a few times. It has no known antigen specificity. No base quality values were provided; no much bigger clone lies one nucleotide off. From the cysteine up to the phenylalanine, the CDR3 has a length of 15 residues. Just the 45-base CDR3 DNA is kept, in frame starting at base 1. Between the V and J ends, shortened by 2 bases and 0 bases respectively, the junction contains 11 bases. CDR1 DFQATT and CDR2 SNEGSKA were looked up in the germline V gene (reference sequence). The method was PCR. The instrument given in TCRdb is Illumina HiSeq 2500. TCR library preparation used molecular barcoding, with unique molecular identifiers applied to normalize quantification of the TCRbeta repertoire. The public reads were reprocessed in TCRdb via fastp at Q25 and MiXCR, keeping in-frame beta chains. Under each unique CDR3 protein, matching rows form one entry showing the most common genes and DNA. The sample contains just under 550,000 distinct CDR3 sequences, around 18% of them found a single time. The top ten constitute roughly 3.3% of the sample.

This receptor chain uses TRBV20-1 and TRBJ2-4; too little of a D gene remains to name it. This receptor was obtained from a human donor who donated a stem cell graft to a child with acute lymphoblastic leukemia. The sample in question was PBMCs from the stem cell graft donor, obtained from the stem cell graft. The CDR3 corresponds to CSARSPTLAKNIQYF. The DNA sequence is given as TGCAGTGCTAGAAGTCCTACTCTAGCCAAAAACATTCAGTACTTC.